The entry that follows covers one TCR beta chain sequence. Antigen: not known. Primers for the PCR totalled 60 Vbeta and 13 Jbeta. Only in-frame clones appear in the TCRdb table, and some are missing; sequencing was by immunoSEQ multiplex PCR. The sample consists of roughly 87,000 clones, around 79% of them appearing once. Deletions cut 5 bases from V and 7 bases from J, with 20 bases between. The CDR3 runs 15 residues. CDR1 MNHEY and CDR2 SMNVEV come from the germline V gene (reference sequence). These donors counted as nominally healthy when sampled, but unrecorded immune exposures were likely. These data belong to a study of cytomegalovirus exposure and HLA in healthy donors. The study's findings and limits: Specificity of a few CMV-associated chains for CMV antigens was verified in vitro. Donor immune exposure was known only as CMV serostatus. An assumption of roughly uniform sequencing depth across donors underlay the presence/absence analyses.

The sequence was collected from a woman between 40 and 50 years old in good health and CMV-seropositive. Material: PBMCs. V and J are TRBV27 and TRBJ1-1; D may be TRBD1 (6 bases). In DNA form, the CDR3 reads TGTGCCAGCAGTCCATCTCCCGGGACAAATAATGAAGCTTTCTTT. The encoded protein is CASSPSPGTNNEAFF.